The source of this T cell receptor (beta chain) is a study of shared clonotypes between healthy human individuals. Clones were read by immunoSEQ multiplex PCR, and TCRdb kept only the in-frame ones, dropping some. The table includes roughly 810,000 clones, just over 95% detected once. With regard to this clone: Its target is not known.

It was CD45RO-negative cells, positively selected for CCR7, that made up naive CD8 cells, with terminally differentiated effector memory CD45RA+ cells excluded. All participating donors were Caucasian adults from Nashville, Tennessee. Study-wide findings and caveats: The study drew on few donors, limiting represented genetic and exposure-history diversity.

The V gene's germline CDR1 is SGHTS and CDR2 YDEGEE. CDR3 size: 15 residues. Trimming shortened V by 6 bases and J by 0 bases, and 12 bases separated the two germline ends. Sequencing input: naive CD8+ T cells sorted from blood. The V call is TRBV5-8, the J call TRBJ2-2; tentatively, D is TRBD2 (6 bases). The TCR sequence derives from a man aged 25-45 years in good health. The CDR3: CASTGGPTNTGELFF. CDR3 DNA sequence: TGTGCCAGCACCGGGGGACCGACGAACACCGGGGAGCTGTTTTTT.